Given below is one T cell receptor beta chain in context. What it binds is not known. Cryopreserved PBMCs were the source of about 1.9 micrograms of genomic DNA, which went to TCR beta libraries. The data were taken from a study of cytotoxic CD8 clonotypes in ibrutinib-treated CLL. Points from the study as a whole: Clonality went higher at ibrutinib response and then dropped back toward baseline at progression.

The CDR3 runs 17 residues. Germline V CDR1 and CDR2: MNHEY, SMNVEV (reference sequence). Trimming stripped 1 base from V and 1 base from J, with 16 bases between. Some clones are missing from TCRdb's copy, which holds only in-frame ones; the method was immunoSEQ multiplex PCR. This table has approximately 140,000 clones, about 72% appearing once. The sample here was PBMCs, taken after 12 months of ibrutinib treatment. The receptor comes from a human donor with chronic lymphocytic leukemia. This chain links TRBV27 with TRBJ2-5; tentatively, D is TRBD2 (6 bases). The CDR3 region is CASSLFVPGLVQETQYF. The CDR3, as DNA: TGTGCCAGCAGTTTATTCGTCCCGGGACTTGTCCAAGAGACCCAGTACTTC.